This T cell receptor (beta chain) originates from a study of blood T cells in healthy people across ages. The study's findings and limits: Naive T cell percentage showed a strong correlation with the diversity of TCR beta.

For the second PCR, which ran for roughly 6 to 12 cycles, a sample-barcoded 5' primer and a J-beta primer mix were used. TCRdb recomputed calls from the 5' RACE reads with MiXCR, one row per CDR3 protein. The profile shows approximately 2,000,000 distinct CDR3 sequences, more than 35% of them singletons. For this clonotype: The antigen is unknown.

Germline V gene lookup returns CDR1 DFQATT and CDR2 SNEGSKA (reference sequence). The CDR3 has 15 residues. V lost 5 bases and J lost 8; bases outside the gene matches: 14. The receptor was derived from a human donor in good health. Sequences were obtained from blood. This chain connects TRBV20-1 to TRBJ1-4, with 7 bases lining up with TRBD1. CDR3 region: CSAHTSNRGGEKLFF. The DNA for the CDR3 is TGCAGTGCTCATACCTCTAACAGGGGTGGAGAAAAACTGTTTTTT.